The rows below give T cell receptor beta chains drawn from one sample of a study of CD8 T cells in Susac syndrome. Each CDR3 protein is one row after TCRdb ran MiXCR on the immunoSEQ multiplex PCR reads. The sample lists approximately 110,000 distinct CDR3 sequences, around 96% seen once, with over 0.07% in the top ten. The sample taken for sequencing was CD4+ T cells from PBMCs. These receptors were obtained from a human donor in good health. Each CDR3 is given without its conserved first and last residue. A row's size may be missing; if present it is once, few, many or a size class.

j_call v_call clone_size cdr3_aa
TRBJ1-2 TRBV7-9 . ASSIPGGPPRGYT
TRBJ2-5 TRBV20-1 . SARDPSETQY
TRBJ1-1 TRBV12-3/TRBV12-4 . ASSRHTGGTEAF
TRBJ2-1 TRBV7-8 . ASSPRLAASSYNEQF
TRBJ2-7 TRBV10-2 . ASSEVRDRHEQY
TRBJ2-5 TRBV27 . ASRNRGVRQETQY
TRBJ1-1 TRBV6-4 . ASRPNSKWTEAF
TRBJ2-3 TRBV29-1 . SVEDRGTTDTQY
TRBJ1-4 TRBV7-8 . ASSLGIRGTNEKLF
TRBJ2-5 TRBV20-1 . SANPAGLGQETQY
TRBJ2-2 TRBV10-3 . AISFLPGELF
TRBJ2-1 TRBV29-1 . SVEEGGGGSYNEQF
TRBJ1-1 TRBV18 . ASSPGTGSMNTEAF
TRBJ1-1 TRBV23-1 . ASSQSSRGTEAF
TRBJ2-7 TRBV3-1 . ASSPSAGPTYEQY
TRBJ2-3 TRBV7-6 . ASSFGLAGVPDTQY
TRBJ1-3 TRBV6-6 . ASTQGSGNTIY
TRBJ1-2 TRBV7-9 . ASSPRAGYT
TRBJ2-2 TRBV20-1 . SARWPNTGELF
TRBJ2-1 TRBV29-1 . SVEDPWVADAGNNEQF
TRBJ2-4 TRBV7-9 once ASSPPQRYGGAKNIQY
TRBJ2-7 TRBV18 . ASSQTGGYEQY
TRBJ1-2 TRBV3-1 . ASSQSQSFYGYT
TRBJ2-5 TRBV5-5 . ASSSSSSGRGETQY
TRBJ2-7 TRBV12-3/TRBV12-4 . ASSRTGSNEQY
TRBJ2-7 TRBV3-1 once ASSQVLTGGREQY
TRBJ1-1 TRBV5-1 once ASSLVGLEAF
TRBJ1-2 TRBV2 . ASTRPNRGSIDGYT
TRBJ2-7 TRBV20-1 once STRSRDSTYEQY
TRBJ2-7 TRBV6-1 once ASSRPKTSHEQY
TRBJ1-1 TRBV10-2 . ASRTTRRAPEAF
TRBJ2-6 TRBV9 . ASSVGGGSSGANVLT
TRBJ1-2 TRBV2 . ASVEGQAYGYT